This TCR beta chain emerged from a study of long-term antiretroviral therapy in people with HIV (dated by TCRdb to about 2022). Study-wide context: The earliest samples were collected approximately a decade before the 2015 WHO recommendation for immediate ART, a period when ART was typically delayed until CD4 counts fell. From 30 adults with confirmed HIV infection, the cohort provided some 200 cryopreserved PBMC samples, gathered serially across a mean of approximately six years (range 1-12). A retrospective serial study tested whether ART initiation and durable HIV suppression were associated with changes in peripheral blood TRB repertoire composition and diversity. About 35% of the 30 participants with HIV were female. No cross-contamination during QIAcube processing was shown when test extractions of a monoclonal T-cell line were performed alongside fewer than 35 polyclonal samples.

The immunoSEQ hsTCRB v3.0 assay was used at survey level resolution to sequence the TRB variable region. The target sequencing depth for TRB was about 35,000-50,000 T-cell genomes per sample. Pooled TRB libraries were sequenced on an Illumina MiSeq with a v3 150-cycle kit. On the study's bioinformatics: Repertoire analysis was run in R within a reproducible Nextflow workflow that covered QC, data transformation and analysis. LymphoSeq2, an R package for exploring AIRR-Seq data, was used to implement custom analyses. Four samples that yielded fewer than 5000 total TRB sequences were excluded, so that approximately 200 HIV repertoires were analyzed. Among the roughly 200 retained HIV repertoires, some 60 were collected before ART initiation and roughly 130 were collected after ART initiation. Repertoires were downsampled to 5000 TRB nucleotide sequences, and summary statistics were averaged over 100 downsampling iterations. TRB sequences were retained for analysis only if CDR3 regions of at least seven amino acids were present. Two measures captured diversity: a Shannon entropy-derived clonality score and the Gini coefficient. In the repertoire networks, any two of the top 5000 CDR3 amino acid sequences were linked whenever the two sequences differed by an edit distance of one. For TRB CDR3 amino acid sequences, GLIPH2 was used to predict antigen specificity groups and MHC restriction. To flag known CMV, EBV, HIV or tissue antigen associations, CDR3 amino acid sequences were matched against VDJdb and McPAS-TCR. Pre-ART, post-ART and control groups were compared with Wilcoxon signed-rank tests and Holm-Bonferroni correction. TCRdb holds this immuneACCESS table with in-frame rearrangements only. Some clones are missing; in checked studies, unresolved V genes explain under half, and the rest has no known cause. V and J calls plus clone size are reproduced from that table; the DNA served to infer D and trimming. The sample contains 7,500 to 9,500 clones, about four fifths of them found a single time. The top ten hold about 10% of the sample.

About this clone: Its antigen is unknown. The junction departs from the called germline gene at one end, perhaps through a read error.

To be included, a participant needed at least one PBMC sample from before ART initiation plus at least two post-ART samples. Every participant with HIV received treatment in the United States of America. Before DNA extraction, cryopreserved samples of about 0.9-11 million PBMC were thawed and then washed. At the time of the earliest PBMC sample, participants with HIV were aged between about 23 and 54 years. PBMC samples were contributed by each participant from 1-4 timepoints before ART initiation and 2-8 timepoints after ART initiation, with a median of 7 samples. Serial HIV viral load, CD4+ T-cell count, ART history and demographic data were obtained for every participant. Using a Qiagen kit on a QIAcube, genomic DNA was extracted from unsorted PBMC, with samples processed in batches of 12. CDR1 and CDR2 were assigned from the germline V gene (reference sequence) as SSHAT and FNYEAQ. Counted from cysteine to phenylalanine, this CDR3 has 18 amino acids. The read is trimmed to its CDR3 DNA, 54 bases read in frame from base 1.

Overall results and qualifications from the work: The repertoire was dominated across all time points by expanded TRB clones identified before ART initiation, although this dominance was seen to fluctuate and to decrease in many PLHIV after ART. Since PBMC availability was limited, sequencing covered only the TCR beta chain, with no alpha chain pairing. Narrower CDR3 length ranges were observed in HIV repertoires than in controls, and an antigen-experienced repertoire with only a slight naive shift after ART was suggested by the network structure. Inferences about post-ART repertoire changes are limited because no data were available on ART adherence, viral resistance or therapy changes. ART initiation was associated with a significant increase in TRB diversity, but diversity stayed significantly below transplant donor controls even after long-term ART. The samples were dated from the mid-2000s to the late 2010s, and the ART regimens that were used may be less effective than current ART regimens. Because pre-ART samples had limited cell numbers, profiling was done on unsorted PBMC rather than on sorted CD4+ and CD8+ T cells.

The sequenced sample was unsorted PBMCs, obtained 0.3 years before starting antiretroviral therapy. This chain is built from TRBV7-7 and TRBJ2-1, with 11 central nucleotides matching TRBD2. This receptor was identified in a man under 40 with HIV. The CDR3 has the sequence CASSLAGGSLGSYNEQFF. The bases read TGTGCTAGCAGCTTAGCGGGAGGGTCCCTCGGCTCCTACAATGAGCAGTTCTTC.